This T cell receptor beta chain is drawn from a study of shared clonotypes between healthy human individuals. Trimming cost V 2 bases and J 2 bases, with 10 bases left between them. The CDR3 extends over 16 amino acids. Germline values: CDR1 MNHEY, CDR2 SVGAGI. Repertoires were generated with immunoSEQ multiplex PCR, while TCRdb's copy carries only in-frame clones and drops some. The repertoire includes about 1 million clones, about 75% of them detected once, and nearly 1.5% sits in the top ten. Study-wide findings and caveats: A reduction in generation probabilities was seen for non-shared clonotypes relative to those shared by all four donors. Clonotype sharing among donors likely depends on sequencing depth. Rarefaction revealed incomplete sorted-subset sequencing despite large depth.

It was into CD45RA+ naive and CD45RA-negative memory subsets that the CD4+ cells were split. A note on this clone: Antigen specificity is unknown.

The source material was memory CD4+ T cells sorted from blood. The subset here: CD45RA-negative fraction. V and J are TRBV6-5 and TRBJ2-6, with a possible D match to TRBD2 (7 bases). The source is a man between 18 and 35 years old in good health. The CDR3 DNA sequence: TGTGCCAGCAGTTACGGCGGGGGCCCTGGGGCCAACGTCCTGACTTTC. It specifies CASSYGGGPGANVLTF.